These 15 T cell receptor beta chains came from one sample sequenced in a study of response to subunit inactivated influenza vaccine. Each CDR3 protein is one row after TCRdb ran MiXCR on the RT-PCR reads. Of about 480,000 distinct CDR3 sequences in the sample, over 25% were seen once. Specimen: CD4+ T cells sorted from PBMCs, collected around 5 days after vaccination. The source is a man aged 50 to 59 who received an inactivated influenza vaccine.

This clonotype was seen a few times. V usage is TRBV7-2 and J usage is TRBJ2-7; 10 bases map to TRBD1. The trim removed 5 bases at V and 3 bases at J, leaving 7 bases unmatched. The CDR3 totals 15 residues. Germline CDR1 is SGHTA and CDR2 is FQGNSA. The CDR3, as DNA: TGTGCCAGCAGCCGATTCCGGGACAGGGGCTACGAGCAGTACTTC. Residues: CASSRFRDRGYEQYF.

This clonotype appeared a few times. The V gene is TRBV5-1, the J gene TRBJ2-5; no definite D call. CDR1 and CDR2 (germline): SGHRS, YFSETQ. The CDR3 totals 14 residues. Trimming left V 1 base short and J 3 bases short, with 10 bases between. The CDR3 protein is CASSLSPAEETQYF. The CDR3 nucleotides read TGCGCCAGCAGCTTGTCCCCGGCGGAAGAGACCCAGTACTTC. Using reference TRBV5-1 and TRBJ2-5 for the parts outside the CDR3, the full variable domain is KAGVTQTPRYLIKTRGQQVTLSCSPISGHRSVSWYQQTPGQGLQFLFEYFSETQRNKGNFPGRFSGRQFSNSRSEMNVSTLELGDSALYLCASSLSPAEETQYFGPGTRLLVL.

The chain employs TRBV7-3 and TRBJ2-1; D unresolved. V lost 3 bases, J lost 8 bases, and 17 bases lay in between. CDR1 and CDR2 (germline): SGHTA, FQGTGA. The CDR3 consists of 15 residues. CDR3 nucleotide sequence: TGTGCCAGCAGCTTTACCACGGGTTACGACCATGAGCAGTTCTTC. This encodes CASSFTTGYDHEQFF.

CDR3 bases: TGTGCCAGCAGTGACTACGCCTCCAGGAGCGAAAAACTGTTTTTT. Its translation: CASSDYASRSEKLFF. This chain links TRBV6-1 with TRBJ1-4; D uncertain. Germline-derived CDR1 and CDR2 are MNHNS and SASEGT. V lost 3 bases and J 8 bases, leaving 16 bases between the germline ends. The CDR3 is 15 amino acids.

V and J are TRBV6-1 and TRBJ2-7; 8 bases align to TRBD1. Germline V gives CDR1 MNHNS, CDR2 SASEGT. The junction had 6 bases not matched to a gene; V was cut back by 5 bases and J by 3 bases. CDR3 length equals 14 residues. In DNA, the CDR3 is TGTGCCAGCAGTCGACAGGGGAGTCGCTACGAGCAGTACTTC. Amino acids: CASSRQGSRYEQYF.

V gene TRBV7-2 combines with J gene TRBJ1-2; D is undetermined. The germline V gene has CDR1 SGHTA and CDR2 FQGNSA. This CDR3 has 16 amino acids. Trimming left V 6 bases short and J 0 bases short, with 17 bases between. The DNA of the CDR3 is TGTGCCAGCAGTTGGAGACGGGGAGCACCTAACTATGGCTACACCTTC. It specifies CASSWRRGAPNYGYTF.

V and J are TRBV20-1 and TRBJ2-7; no clear D gene. This CDR3 is 12 amino acids long. V was trimmed by 5 bases and J by 0 bases, leaving 8 bases between them. Per germline, CDR1 DFQATT and CDR2 SNEGSKA (reference sequence). The CDR3 loop reads CSARAASYEQYF. The CDR3, as DNA: TGCAGTGCTCGAGCCGCCTCCTACGAGCAGTACTTC.

V usage is TRBV24-1 and J usage is TRBJ2-3; D gene ambiguous. The CDR3 totals 13 residues. With 2 bases removed from V and 7 bases from J, the gap between germline ends came to 9 bases. CDR1 and CDR2 (germline): KGHDR, SFDVKD. CDR3 bases: TGTGCCACCAGTGATTGGACCGGCTATACGCAGTATTTT. Translating gives CATSDWTGYTQYF.

This clonotype came up many times. This chain uses TRBV12-3 or TRBV12-4 with TRBJ2-1; D is possibly TRBD1 (5 bases). V dropped 3 bases and J dropped 2 bases, with 11 bases sitting between them. The CDR3 contains 15 residues. The chain's CDR3 is CASSFRAQTYNEQFF. The CDR3 DNA is TGTGCCAGCAGTTTCAGGGCCCAAACCTACAATGAGCAGTTCTTC.

This clonotype has a handful of counts. The rearrangement joins TRBV7-2 to TRBJ1-5; D unresolved. The germline gives CDR1 SGHTA, CDR2 FQGNSA. V lost 7 bases, J lost 0 bases, and 4 bases lay in between. The CDR3 length is 12 residues. The CDR3, as DNA: TGTGCCAGCACGAATAGCAATCAGCCCCAGCATTTT. It yields the protein CASTNSNQPQHF.

This clonotype was seen a few times. The chain links TRBV7-8 to TRBJ2-2; 9 positions match TRBD2. J lost 0 bases, V lost 4 bases, and 6 bases had no gene match. Germline V gives CDR1 SGHVS, CDR2 FQNEAQ. The CDR3 spans 17 residues. The DNA for the CDR3 is TGTGCCAGCAGCTCCTCTGCGGGAGGGCCGAACACCGGGGAGCTGTTTTTT. This sequence encodes CASSSSAGGPNTGELFF.

The chain carries TRBV6-2 or TRBV6-3 and TRBJ2-5; possibly TRBD2 for D (6 bases). V was pared by 8 bases and J by 1 base, with 17 bases between. From germline, CDR1 is MNHEY and CDR2 SVGEGT. CDR3 length: 15 residues. The CDR3 DNA sequence: TGTGCCAGCCGGACCCGGGAGAGGCCCCAAGAGACCCAGTACTTC. Translation: CASRTRERPQETQYF.

This clonotype was counted at least ten times. One end of the junction fails to match germline, which may point to a read error. The chain employs TRBV5-1 and TRBJ2-7; 7 positions agree with TRBD2. CDR3 length equals 13 residues. CDR1 is SGHRS and CDR2 is YFSETQ in the germline V gene. The CDR3 DNA follows: TGTGCCAGCAGTCCCGGGGGGACCTACGAGCAGTACTTC. Its protein is CASSPGGTYEQYF.

The rearrangement links TRBV3-1 to TRBJ2-7; a possible D gene is TRBD1 (6 bases). This CDR3 contains 15 residues. With 2 bases removed from V and 0 bases from J, the gap between germline ends came to 11 bases. Germline V gene lookup returns CDR1 LGHDT and CDR2 YNNKEL (reference sequence). Written as DNA, the CDR3 is TGTGCCAGCAGCCAACCAACAGGGAACTCCTACGAGCAGTACTTC. Protein: CASSQPTGNSYEQYF.

This clonotype was detected a few times. The V call is TRBV20-1, the J call TRBJ2-4; perhaps TRBD1 as D (5 bases). The V gene lost 6 bases and the J gene lost 0 bases, with 15 bases spanning the gap. The CDR3 covers 15 residues. CDR1 is DFQATT and CDR2 is SNEGSKA in the germline V gene (reference sequence). The CDR3 nucleotides read TGCAGTGCGTTAGGACAACTACTAGCCAAAAACATTCAGTACTTC. Protein product: CSALGQLLAKNIQYF.